This TCR beta chain emerged from a study of cytomegalovirus exposure and HLA in healthy donors (dated by TCRdb to 2015 to 2018). The study in broad terms: According to a later analysis, one platform produced both the approximately 110 validation repertoires and the 730 or so repertoires of the first cohort. The study aimed to test whether signatures of past pathogen exposure could be identified by cataloging public T cell receptors. A separate validation cohort of 100 to 150 different subjects was used in addition to the approximately 610-subject first cohort. To predict cytomegalovirus infection status, the study brought together high-throughput TCR immunosequencing, statistical association of individual TCRs with disease status, and machine learning. Broad study findings and their caveats: Most TCR sequences were seen in very few donors, while some public TCRs were found in many individuals. In both the original and validation cohorts, the classifier was reported to diagnose cytomegalovirus status with high specificity and sensitivity. A later analysis found that TCRs clustered in the first cohort also tended to co-occur in the 130 or so validation repertoires, with 90% to 95% of cluster scores above 0. According to the authors, the approach could potentially be generalized to other disease states and immunological phenotypes. A later analysis had no HLA typing for the validation cohort, so co-occurrence there was scored across all 130 or so repertoires. In the study, around 150 TCR beta chains were listed as associated with cytomegalovirus. Three of the identified cytomegalovirus-associated TCR beta chains were confirmed in vitro to be specific for cytomegalovirus antigens.

Receptor libraries were prepared by the immunoSEQ multiplex PCR assay. In the paper's pipeline: A statistical classification framework was built to diagnose cytomegalovirus status from the catalog of TCR beta chain sequences. The table was pulled from immuneACCESS by TCRdb, which kept in-frame rearrangements only. Such tables lose some clones; where checked, under half of the loss comes from unresolved V genes, and the rest has no known cause. The DNA gave D and trimming, while V, J and clone size come from that table. Across this sample there are 210,000 or so clones, with about 86% seen only once. The ten largest make up roughly 2.8% of the sample. From its cysteine to its phenylalanine, the CDR3 spans 16 amino acids. Solely the CDR3 DNA is kept, with 48 bases framed from the first base. CDR1 and CDR2 are drawn from the germline V gene: MDHEN, SYDVKM. The trim is 3 bases for V and 2 bases for J, with a gap of 15 bases between the germline ends.

Separate from the approximately 700-subject first cohort, the validation cohort of around 130 subjects was the group to which the donors belonged. As regards this clone: Its recognized antigen is unknown. No base qualities exist here, and no much larger clone lies one base off it.

This sequence originates from a woman younger than 30 in good health and CMV-seronegative. Recombination linked TRBV28 to TRBJ2-3, with TRBD2 as a weak D call on 6 bases. The sample taken for sequencing was PBMCs. In nucleotide form, the sequence is TGTGCCAGCAGTTTCGGGGTCGGGAGTTTCACAGATACGCAGTATTTT. Translated, it reads CASSFGVGSFTDTQYF.